This T cell receptor beta chain was sequenced during a study of human T cells and chemical hapten exposure. This sample's treatment: therapeutic diphenylcyclopropenone sensitization with weekly scalp DPC. Each cDNA molecule in the library carried unique molecular identifiers. TCRdb re-called the reads through MiXCR, storing one row per CDR3 protein. There are 4,800 or so distinct CDR3 sequences in the sample; 50% to 60% occur only once, and approximately 3.8% lies in the top ten. CDR3 length: 14 amino acids. Trimming took 5 bases from V and 2 from J, leaving 16 bases between them. CDR1 is DFQATT, CDR2 SNEGSKA, per germline (reference sequence).

The V call is TRBV20-1, the J call TRBJ2-7; D not certain. The sample in question was whole blood, obtained before DPC sensitization or 2, 6, or about 24 weeks after (not recorded which). The sequence was collected from an adult with alopecia areata. Some clones in this sample may be carry-over from other donors' samples. This table probably holds off-target reads from a library built for another chain. The DNA of the CDR3 is TGCAGTGCTCCAGACCGTGTTGGCGCCTACGAGCAGTACTTC. Its protein is CSAPDRVGAYEQYF.